These 27 T cell receptor beta chains share one sample of origin, sequenced in a study of CD8+CD57+ T cells in acquired aplastic anemia listed by TCRdb under 2018. The run used an Illumina HiSeq 2000. Profiling of TCR beta VDJ combinations and CDR3 sequences used genomic DNA as the template. TCRdb reworked the public reads: Q25 trimming with fastp, MiXCR clone assembly, productive beta chains retained. Rows with a matching CDR3 protein are joined into one entry that keeps the most common DNA and genes. Present in this sample are 250,000 to 300,000 distinct CDR3 sequences, around 60% of which were seen just once. The top ten clonotypes cover approximately 8.2% of the sample. Specimen: sorted CD4+, CD8+, or CD8+CD57+ T cells (not recorded which) from PBMCs. All receptors come from a human donor with severe aplastic anemia or a healthy control (not recorded which).

The chain has TRBV25-1 and TRBJ2-5, with no clear D. The germline gives CDR1 MGHDK, CDR2 SYGVNS. V was trimmed by 6 bases and J by 3 bases, leaving 8 bases between them. CDR3 length: 12 amino acids. CDR3 bases: TGTGCCAGCAGCATGGGTGAAGAGACCCAGTACTTC. It specifies CASSMGEETQYF.

This clonotype was observed many times. This sequence joins TRBV20-1 and TRBJ2-5; the D is unclear. CDR3 length equals 12 residues. Per germline, CDR1 DFQATT and CDR2 SNEGSKA (reference sequence). The ends were cut back, 6 bases at V and 4 bases at J, with 12 bases in the middle. CDR3: CSALYVRETQYF. CDR3 sequence (DNA): TGCAGTGCACTTTATGTAAGAGAGACCCAGTACTTC.

About this clonotype itself: An end of the junction differs from the germline gene, which may be a read error. V gene TRBV15 combines with J gene TRBJ2-5; 7 bases line up with TRBD2. The germline CDR1 and CDR2 sequences are LNHNV and YYDKDF (reference sequence). The CDR3 consists of 15 residues. The CDR3 bases are TGTGCCAGCAGCTACCTGACTAGCACGGGGGAGACCCAGTACTTC. As protein: CASSYLTSTGETQYF.

V and J are TRBV24-1 and TRBJ1-3; D is uncertain. Trimming took 1 base from V and 6 from J, leaving 3 bases between them. There are 12 residues in the CDR3. Germline CDR1 KGHDR, CDR2 SFDVKD. The CDR3 spells CATSDFLNTIYF. CDR3 sequence (DNA): TGTGCCACCAGTGATTTTTTAAACACCATATATTTT.

This clonotype was picked up many times. The chain recombines TRBV5-6 with TRBJ2-7; the D gene is possibly TRBD2 (5 bases). Germline V gives CDR1 SGHDT, CDR2 YYEEEE. Deletions cut 4 bases from V and 0 bases from J, with 17 bases between. This CDR3 has 16 residues. The CDR3 loop reads CASSARTMGDSYEQYF. In DNA, the CDR3 is TGTGCCAGCAGCGCCCGGACGATGGGAGACTCCTACGAGCAGTACTTC.

V usage is TRBV19 and J usage is TRBJ1-6; 11 nucleotides agree with TRBD1. Germline V lookup: CDR1 LNHDA, CDR2 SQIVND (reference sequence). The CDR3 covers 16 residues. The V gene end was trimmed by 3 bases and the J gene end by 7 bases; junction bases not matched to a gene: 5. The CDR3 coding sequence is TGTGCCAGTAGTATGTTGGGACAGGGGGTCAATTCACCCCTCCACTTT. Protein product: CASSMLGQGVNSPLHF.

The rearrangement joins TRBV12-3 or TRBV12-4 to TRBJ2-3, with 9 bases identical to TRBD2. The V gene end was trimmed by 5 bases and the J gene end by 1 base; junction bases not matched to a gene: 13. This CDR3 has 18 amino acids. The CDR3: CASSQSRTSAPGTDTQYF. In nucleotides, the CDR3 is TGTGCCAGCAGTCAATCGAGGACTAGCGCCCCAGGCACAGATACGCAGTATTTT.

The chain uses TRBV10-3 and TRBJ1-5; tentatively, D is TRBD1 (5 bases). The germline V gene has CDR1 ENHRY and CDR2 SYGVKD. The CDR3 extends over 13 amino acids. The V and J ends lost 4 bases and 4 bases respectively, with 8 bases between them. Here the CDR3 reads CAISGPGNQPQHF. For the CDR3, the DNA is TGTGCCATCAGTGGACCAGGGAATCAGCCCCAGCATTTT.

The rearrangement uses TRBV19 and TRBJ1-5; D gene uncertain. The CDR3 loop spans 15 amino acids. V was cut by 0 bases and J by 0 bases, with 6 bases left in between. Looked up from germline, CDR1 is LNHDA and CDR2 is SQIVND (reference sequence). The CDR3 DNA reads as TGTGCCAGTAGTATAGAGGGATATAGCAATCAGCCCCAGCATTTT. Its protein is CASSIEGYSNQPQHF.

This clonotype was seen ten or more times. The CDR3 spells CSARKFGGPDLPNSYNEQFF. For the CDR3, the DNA is TGCAGTGCTAGGAAATTCGGGGGGCCCGACCTACCAAATTCCTACAATGAGCAGTTCTTC. The chain links TRBV20-1 to TRBJ2-1; D may be TRBD2 (7 bases). This CDR3 is 20 amino acids long. Per the germline V gene, CDR1 is DFQATT and CDR2 is SNEGSKA (reference sequence). Between the trimmed V and J ends, which lost 3 bases and 1 base, there was a span of 28 bases.

This clonotype was seen ten or more times. The V call is TRBV5-1, the J call TRBJ2-2; D not certain. The V gene's germline CDR1 is SGHRS and CDR2 YFSETQ. Trimming pared 3 bases from V and 3 bases from J, leaving 3 bases between. The CDR3 consists of 12 residues. The chain's CDR3 is CASSSYTGELFF. As DNA, the CDR3 is TGCGCCAGCAGCTCGTACACCGGGGAGCTGTTTTTT.

As to this clonotype: A junction end diverges from the germline sequence, so it may reflect a read error. The V gene is TRBV7-6, the J gene TRBJ2-7, with 8 bases that match TRBD1. The CDR3 has 15 amino acids. CDR1 and CDR2 (germline): SGHVS, FNYEAQ. This CDR3 is CACSTTPDRAYEQYF. In nucleotides, the CDR3 is TGTGCCTGCAGCACGACCCCGGACAGGGCCTACGAGCAGTACTTC. The variable domain in full, with the rest retrieved from reference TRBV7-6 and TRBJ2-7, is GAGVSQSPRYKVTKRGQDVALRCDPISGHVSLYWYRQALGQGPEFLTYFNYEAQQDKSGLPNDRFSAERPEGSISTLTIQRTEQRDSAMYRCACSTTPDRAYEQYFGPGTRLTVT.

The chain couples TRBV2 to TRBJ1-2, with D hard to call. Germline assignment: CDR1 SNHLY and CDR2 FYNNEI. V lost 2 bases and J 6 bases, leaving 4 bases between the germline ends. This CDR3 spans 11 amino acids. This CDR3 reads CASSEMDGYTF. The CDR3 DNA reads TGTGCCAGCAGTGAAATGGATGGCTACACCTTC.

This sequence joins TRBV5-1 and TRBJ2-5; weak D call: TRBD1 (6 bases). This CDR3 spans 14 amino acids. Germline assignment: CDR1 SGHRS and CDR2 YFSETQ. V gave up 0 bases and J gave up 4 bases, with 10 bases separating them. The CDR3 DNA is TGCGCCAGCAGCTTGGACAGGGAAGGAGAGACCCAGTACTTC. Protein product: CASSLDREGETQYF. The full variable domain, its missing parts supplied by reference TRBV5-1 and TRBJ2-5, is KAGVTQTPRYLIKTRGQQVTLSCSPISGHRSVSWYQQTPGQGLQFLFEYFSETQRNKGNFPGRFSGRQFSNSRSEMNVSTLELGDSALYLCASSLDREGETQYFGPGTRLLVL.

Here the CDR3 reads CASAQREGNTIYF. CDR3 sequence (DNA): TGTGCCAGCGCTCAAAGGGAAGGAAACACCATATATTTT. The rearrangement joins TRBV9 to TRBJ1-3; D gene uncertain. This CDR3 is 13 amino acids long. V was trimmed by 7 bases and J by 4 bases, leaving 12 bases between them. Germline V CDR1 and CDR2: SGDLS, YYNGEE.

This chain uses TRBV10-2 with TRBJ1-1; D unclear. V was clipped by 6 bases and J by 7 bases, with 12 bases between them. Germline CDR1 is WSHSY and CDR2 is SAAADI. The CDR3 extends over 12 amino acids. The CDR3 coding sequence is TGCGCCAGCAGGACACCTATGGGTGAAGCTTTCTTT. Its translation is CASRTPMGEAFF.

This clonotype appeared once. The chain uses TRBV7-3 and TRBJ1-1; 9 bases map to TRBD1. Germline CDR1 reads SGHTA; CDR2 reads FQGTGA. Unmatched junction bases numbered 5, after V lost 5 bases and J lost 7 bases. The CDR3 is made up of 13 amino acids. Here the CDR3 DNA reads TGTGCCAGCAGCAAAGGGACAGGGCGTGAAGCTTTCTTT. Translating it yields CASSKGTGREAFF.

This sequence joins TRBV2 and TRBJ2-5; 10 bases match TRBD1. The CDR3 extends over 18 amino acids. J gave up 4 bases and V 4 bases, and 15 bases lay outside the gene matches. Germline V gene data show CDR1 as SNHLY and CDR2 as FYNNEI. As DNA, the CDR3 is TGTGCCAGCAGTGTAGACTACACCGGGGGACAGGGGCCAGAGACCCAGTACTTC. Its protein is CASSVDYTGGQGPETQYF.

V and J are TRBV5-5 and TRBJ1-3; D uncertain. V was cut by 0 bases and J by 4 bases, with 11 bases left in between. Per germline, CDR1 SGHKS and CDR2 YYEKEE (reference sequence). This CDR3 is 15 amino acids long. The CDR3 here is CASSLGPKTGNTIYF. The CDR3 region has the DNA TGTGCCAGCAGCTTGGGACCAAAGACCGGAAACACCATATATTTT.

The chain uses TRBV5-4 and TRBJ2-7, with 8 bases aligning to TRBD1. This CDR3 spans 17 amino acids. Germline assignment: CDR1 SGHNT and CDR2 YYREEE (reference sequence). V lost 4 bases, J lost 1 base, and 13 bases stayed unmatched. The CDR3: CASSIGGTGWPSYEQYF. The CDR3, as DNA: TGTGCCAGCAGCATTGGGGGGACAGGTTGGCCTTCCTACGAGCAGTACTTC. Complete variable domain (other parts from reference TRBV5-4 and TRBJ2-7): ETGVTQSPTHLIKTRGQQVTLRCSSQSGHNTVSWYQQALGQGPQFIFQYYREEENGRGNFPPRFSGLQFPNYSSELNVNALELDDSALYLCASSIGGTGWPSYEQYFGPGTRLTVT.

This clonotype has more than one count but fewer than ten. A read error may be the cause here, since a much bigger clone is one base away. This chain connects TRBV7-2 to TRBJ2-5; TRBD2 aligns across 8 bases. The CDR3 extends over 16 amino acids. The V gene's germline CDR1 is SGHTA and CDR2 FQGNSA. The V segment lost 1 base and the J segment 5 bases; nucleotides outside the gene matches: 9. The CDR3 sequence is CASSLGRRLARETQYF. DNA for the CDR3: TGTGCCAGCAGCTTAGGTCGTCGACTAGCGAGGGAGACCCAGTACTTC.

This chain joins TRBV10-3 and TRBJ1-1; D uncertain. The CDR3 runs 12 residues. Trimming cost V 6 bases and J 5 bases, with 10 bases left between them. In germline, CDR1 is ENHRY, CDR2 SYGVKD. This chain's CDR3 is CAIRQGETEAFF. CDR3 bases: TGTGCCATCAGGCAAGGTGAAACTGAAGCTTTCTTT.

This clonotype was counted only a few times. The V call is TRBV4-1, the J call TRBJ2-3; no clear D. Trimming stripped 1 base from V and 2 bases from J, with 7 bases between. Germline V gives CDR1 MGHRA, CDR2 YSYEKL. The CDR3 sequence is 14 residues long. In DNA, the CDR3 is TGCGCCAGCAGCCAAGTGCGGACCACAGATACGCAGTATTTT. Its translation: CASSQVRTTDTQYF.

A word on this clonotype: The junction shows a germline mismatch at one end, possibly a read error. The rearrangement joins TRBV20-1 to TRBJ2-7, with D maybe TRBD2 (5 bases). The germline V gene encodes CDR1 DFQATT and CDR2 SNEGSKA (reference sequence). This CDR3 region has 14 residues. This chain's CDR3 is CSVRDSITDYEQYF. CDR3 nucleotide sequence: TGCAGTGTTAGAGATTCCATTACCGACTACGAACAGTACTTC.

The chain couples TRBV24-1 to TRBJ2-1, with 9 bases that match TRBD2. Trimming took 1 base from V and 8 from J; bases not matched to a gene: 5. The CDR3 consists of 15 residues. Germline assignment: CDR1 KGHDR and CDR2 SFDVKD. The CDR3 loop is CATSDFRRGGDEQFF. Written as DNA, the CDR3 is TGTGCCACCAGTGATTTCAGGCGGGGGGGGGATGAGCAGTTCTTC.

In this sample, this clonotype turned up a few times. The gene calls are TRBV6-6 and TRBJ2-1; TRBD1 matches at 12 bases. The CDR3 has 17 residues. Germline values: CDR1 MNHNY, CDR2 SVGAGI (reference sequence). V dropped 4 bases and J dropped 3; count of bases not matched to a gene: 7. The CDR3 nucleotides are TGTGCCAGCAGTTTTTCCGGGACAGGGGGCATCTACAATGAGCAGTTCTTC. This encodes CASSFSGTGGIYNEQFF.

The chain combines TRBV20-1 with TRBJ2-3; 9 nucleotides match TRBD1. Germline V gene sequence: CDR1 DFQATT, CDR2 SNEGSKA (reference sequence). J was trimmed by 1 base and V by 5 bases; bases with no gene match: 16. This CDR3 has 18 amino acids. DNA of the CDR3: TGCAGTGCTGTTCACAGGGGGCGAACTCGGGTAGGCACAGATACGCAGTATTTT. It codes for CSAVHRGRTRVGTDTQYF.